The 15 T cell receptor beta chains in this list originate from one sample, sequenced in a study of blood T cell repertoires in COVID-19. Using immunoSEQ multiplex PCR, the repertoire was profiled, and TCRdb retains in-frame clones only, with some absent. The data show about 230,000 clones, around 83% seen once. The specimen sequenced was peripheral blood. The source is a woman aged 45-65 years with acute or convalescent COVID-19.

This clone appeared once. The chain uses TRBV4-3 and TRBJ2-5, with D perhaps matching TRBD2 (7 bases). Trimming shortened V by 0 bases and J by 5 bases, and 13 bases separated the two germline ends. The CDR3 has 15 residues. CDR1 is LGHNA and CDR2 is YSLEER in the germline V gene. This chain's CDR3 is CASSQEAGAGETQYF. CDR3 DNA: TGCGCCAGCAGCCAAGAGGCGGGGGCCGGGGAGACCCAGTACTTC.

Notes on this clone: Other DNA sequences from this sample encode an identical CDR3 as well. The chain couples TRBV28 to TRBJ2-5, with 12 bases that match TRBD2. The germline V gene has CDR1 MDHEN and CDR2 SYDVKM. This CDR3 contains 18 residues. V trimming: 3 bases; J trimming: 4 bases; junction bases outside the gene matches: 12. The CDR3 DNA sequence: TGTGCCAGCAGTTTTGGGCACAGAACTAGCGGGAGGCCAGAGACCCAGTACTTC. This gives the protein CASSFGHRTSGRPETQYF.

This clone was seen a single time. The rearrangement uses TRBV3-1 (or the pseudogene TRBV3-2) and TRBJ2-2; 15 bases line up with TRBD2. V gave up 5 bases and J gave up 4 bases; unmatched junction bases: 11. The V gene's germline CDR1 is LGHDT and CDR2 YNNKEL (reference sequence). The CDR3 is made up of 19 amino acids. The CDR3: CASSDLGLAGGRGTGELFF. The CDR3 bases are TGTGCCAGCAGCGACCTCGGACTAGCGGGAGGGCGGGGCACCGGGGAGCTGTTTTTT.

The chain joins TRBV5-1 to TRBJ2-7; 7 bases map to TRBD1. The CDR3 contains 15 residues. The V gene end was trimmed by 4 bases and the J gene end by 1 base; junction bases not matched to a gene: 8. Per the germline V gene, CDR1 is SGHRS and CDR2 is YFSETQ. The chain's CDR3 is CASSQGQRLSYEQYF. The CDR3 nucleotides are TGCGCCAGCAGCCAGGGACAGCGATTATCCTACGAGCAGTACTTC.

The chain recombines TRBV4-1 with TRBJ2-7, with 9 bases lining up with TRBD1. Per germline, CDR1 MGHRA and CDR2 YSYEKL. The CDR3 totals 13 residues. Trimming cost V 8 bases and J 5 bases; bases outside gene matches: 7. Written as DNA, the CDR3 is TGCGCCAGCTCCATACAGGGGGCCCACGAGCAGTACTTC. Translating gives CASSIQGAHEQYF.

The chain joins TRBV5-4 to TRBJ1-2, with D uncertain. V shed 4 bases and J shed 8 bases, with 15 bases lying between them. This CDR3 spans 13 amino acids. CDR1 SGHNT and CDR2 YYREEE come from the germline V gene (reference sequence). CDR3 bases: TGTGCCAGCAGCCCCATGCCAGCGGGGGGCTACACCTTC. Its protein product is CASSPMPAGGYTF.

This chain connects TRBV19 to TRBJ1-5; D is unclear. V dropped 1 base and J dropped 2 bases, with 9 bases sitting between them. This CDR3 has 15 residues. The germline V gene encodes CDR1 LNHDA and CDR2 SQIVND (reference sequence). CDR3 nucleotide sequence: TGTGCCAGTAGTATAGTTCAGGCCGGCAATCAGCCCCAGCATTTT. This gives the protein CASSIVQAGNQPQHF.

This sequence joins TRBV7-8 and TRBJ2-1; maybe TRBD2 (6 bases). Looked up from germline, CDR1 is SGHVS and CDR2 is FQNEAQ. V dropped 3 bases and J dropped 5 bases, with 11 bases sitting between them. CDR3 size: 14 residues. The CDR3, as DNA: TGTGCCAGCAGCTTTTCCCCTAGCGACAATGAGCAGTTCTTC. It yields the protein CASSFSPSDNEQFF.

V and J are TRBV5-4 and TRBJ2-1; 8 positions agree with TRBD2. The CDR3 sequence is 16 residues long. Germline CDR1 is SGHNT and CDR2 is YYREEE (reference sequence). V shed 0 bases and J 1 base; nucleotides not matched to a gene: 3. As DNA, the CDR3 is TGTGCCAGCAGCTTGGGGACTAGCTTTTCCTACAATGAGCAGTTCTTC. Its protein product is CASSLGTSFSYNEQFF.

This chain uses TRBV9 with TRBJ1-1; 9 bases match TRBD1. Per germline, CDR1 SGDLS and CDR2 YYNGEE. Trimming cost V 4 bases and J 0 bases; bases outside gene matches: 10. The CDR3 extends over 17 amino acids. The CDR3 sequence: CASSTTTGGGLNTEAFF. The CDR3 DNA reads TGTGCCAGCAGCACAACTACAGGGGGCGGTTTGAACACTGAAGCTTTCTTT.

This chain connects TRBV6-2 or TRBV6-3 to TRBJ2-7; TRBD1 might be the D (6 bases). This CDR3 is built from 13 residues. Trimming took 2 bases from V and 3 from J, leaving 8 bases between them. CDR1 and CDR2 from the germline V gene are MNHEY and SVGEGT. This CDR3 is CASSYPTGYEQYF. The CDR3 DNA follows: TGTGCCAGCAGTTACCCGACAGGCTACGAGCAGTACTTC.

The V call is TRBV28, the J call TRBJ1-3; the D is unclear. The germline V gene has CDR1 MDHEN and CDR2 SYDVKM. V gave up 3 bases and J gave up 0 bases, with 9 bases separating them. The CDR3 is 15 amino acids. CDR3 loop: CASSLLWSSGNTIYF. DNA for the CDR3: TGTGCCAGCAGTTTGTTATGGAGCTCTGGAAACACCATATATTTT.

The genes are TRBV5-6 and TRBJ2-7; 10 bases line up with TRBD1. The CDR3 extends over 15 amino acids. V shed 3 bases and J 3 bases; nucleotides not matched to a gene: 6. Germline-derived CDR1 and CDR2 are SGHDT and YYEEEE. The DNA for the CDR3 is TGTGCCAGCAGCTCACCGGGACAGGGGTACTACGAGCAGTACTTC. It is translated as CASSSPGQGYYEQYF.

The V call is TRBV7-9, the J call TRBJ2-4; 9 bases align to TRBD2. Germline CDR1 reads SEHNR; CDR2 reads FQNEAQ (reference sequence). V shed 5 bases and J 13 bases; nucleotides not matched to a gene: 6. The CDR3 consists of 12 residues. CDR3 region: CASSLSSGGQYF. The CDR3 DNA reads as TGTGCCAGCAGCCTAAGTAGCGGGGGACAGTACTTC.

The chain links TRBV28 to TRBJ1-2; perhaps TRBD1 as D (6 bases). V was trimmed by 6 bases and J by 0 bases, leaving 14 bases between them. The CDR3 runs 15 residues. CDR1 and CDR2 (germline): MDHEN, SYDVKM. The CDR3 DNA reads as TGTGCCAGCAGCGATACCGGGACAACTAACTATGGCTACACCTTC. This translates into CASSDTGTTNYGYTF.